These 8 T cell receptor beta chains share one sample of origin, sequenced in a study of tissue T cells after allogeneic stem cell transplantation. Described time point: mouse harvest day 7 after allogeneic transplant. Each mouse received 10^7 T-cell-depleted marrow cells plus 10^6 splenic CD5+ T cells by tail vein. Measured with immunoSEQ multiplex PCR; TCRdb has only the in-frame clones, and not every one. The sample gives over 5,500 clones, 46% of which show up once; around 3.2% is in the top ten. The sample comprised skin. These receptors were collected from a female BALB/c mouse given C57BL/6 T cells with graft-versus-host disease after an allogeneic hematopoietic cell transplant.

With regard to this clone: The gene names given are mouse names. The sequence runs out 1 residue before the end of the CDR3; the remainder is reconstructed from the germline J gene. This chain uses TRBV5 with TRBJ2-7; 8 bases are shared with TRBD2. This CDR3 is built from 14 residues. Germline CDR1 is LGHNA and CDR2 is YNLKQL (reference sequence). V lost 0 bases, J lost 6 bases, and 4 bases stayed unmatched. The CDR3 region is CASSQDWGAGEQYF. The DNA read from the CDR3 is TGTGCCAGCAGCCAAGACTGGGGGGCGGGTGAACAGTAC.

As concerns this clone: The gene names here belong to mouse. The CDR3 is cut off 1 residue early in the read; its end comes from the germline J gene. The gene calls are TRBV13-2 and TRBJ2-4; TRBD2 agrees at 12 bases. Per the germline V gene, CDR1 is NNHNN and CDR2 is SYGAGS (reference sequence). The CDR3 sequence is 15 residues long. The trim removed 5 bases at V and 3 bases at J, leaving 4 bases unmatched. Partial CDR3 DNA: TGTGCCAGCGGGGGACTGGGGGGTCGGCAAAACACCTTGTAC. It codes for CASGGLGGRQNTLY. The CDR3 as a whole reads CASGGLGGRQNTLYF.

Regarding this clone: Gene names and germline refer to mouse. From the germline J gene comes the end of the CDR3, since the read stops 1 residue before it. The J gene is TRBJ2-5, the V gene TRBV12-1, with TRBD2 matching over 10 bases. Germline CDR1 is SGHSN and CDR2 is HYEKVE. The CDR3 spans 14 residues. V lost 4 bases and J lost 4; bases outside the gene matches: 4. The CDR3 region is CASSLTGGEDTQYF. The sequenced CDR3 bases are TGTGCCAGCTCCCTCACTGGGGGGGAAGACACCCAGTAC.

For this clone: The listed genes are named as in mouse. The read terminates 1 residue ahead of where the CDR3 ends, so the germline J gene completes it. The chain combines TRBV26 with TRBJ2-4; D remains unclear. Trimming left V 0 bases short and J 0 bases short, with 4 bases between. This CDR3 is 14 amino acids long. Germline lookup yields CDR1 KGHPV and CDR2 FQNQEV (reference sequence). The CDR3 sequence: CASSLSNSQNTLYF. Incomplete CDR3 DNA: TGTGCCAGCAGTCTGTCGAACAGTCAAAACACCTTGTAC.

For this clone: The gene symbols are mouse symbols. With the read ending 1 residue before the CDR3 end, the germline J gene is used to fill in that end. This chain joins TRBV26 and TRBJ1-3; TRBD1 matches at 9 bases. Germline V gene data show CDR1 as KGHPV and CDR2 as FQNQEV (reference sequence). This CDR3 has 14 residues. Unmatched junction bases numbered 3, after V lost 5 bases and J lost 4 bases. CDR3 DNA (partial): TGTGCCAGCAGTGGGACAGGGCAAGGAAATACGCTCTAT. This translates into CASSGTGQGNTLY. From start to end, the CDR3 is CASSGTGQGNTLYF.

As to this clone: Gene labels here are mouse ones. The read terminates 1 residue before the CDR3 end, so the remaining end is supplied by the germline J gene. This chain joins TRBV16 and TRBJ2-3; 11 nucleotides agree with TRBD2. This CDR3 has 15 amino acids. V lost 5 bases to trimming and J lost 1 base; unmatched junction nucleotides: 2. Germline V gene sequence: CDR1 SGHSA, CDR2 FRNQAP. Here the CDR3 reads CASSHWGGGAETLYF. CDR3 DNA, as far as it was read: TGTGCAAGCAGCCACTGGGGGGGCGGTGCAGAAACGCTGTAT.

On this clone: Mouse germline and gene names are used. The read ends 1 residue before the CDR3 terminus; that terminus is restored from the germline J gene. The chain is built from TRBV26 and TRBJ1-2, with a tentative D call TRBD1 (5 bases). CDR3 length: 13 residues. V lost 6 bases to trimming and J lost 0 bases, with 8 bases between them. CDR1 KGHPV and CDR2 FQNQEV come from the germline V gene (reference sequence). The CDR3 bases that were read are TGTGCCAGCAGACGGACAACAAACTCCGACTACACC. This codes for CASRRTTNSDYT. The complete CDR3 sequence is CASRRTTNSDYTF.

A word on this clone: The genes and germline here are from mouse. The read ends 1 residue before the CDR3 terminus; that terminus is restored from the germline J gene. The chain employs TRBV24 and TRBJ1-4; D ambiguous. The CDR3 consists of 12 residues. Looked up from germline, CDR1 is KGHTA and CDR2 is FRNEEI. Between the trimmed V and J ends, which lost 4 bases and 4 bases, there was a span of 4 bases. This CDR3 reads CASSQNNERLFF. The covered CDR3 bases are TGTGCCAGCAGTCAAAACAACGAAAGATTATTT.